These T cell receptor beta chains were read from a single sample in a study of CD8+ T cells in alopecia areata. Only in-frame clones appear in the TCRdb table, and some are missing; sequencing was by immunoSEQ multiplex PCR. Of about 140,000 clones listed, approximately 90% are singletons. This specimen consisted of CD8+ T cells sorted from blood, obtained at week 4, from a patient treated with tofacitinib. The receptors derive from a human donor with alopecia areata. Each CDR3 is given with its conserved first and last residue. D genes are given only for firm matches. Only some rows state a clone size, as once, few, many or a class for expanded clones.

J,size,V,D,CDR3,DNA
TRBJ2-7,-,TRBV4-1,-,CASSPDSSYEQYF,TGCGCCAGCAGCCCAGACAGCTCCTACGAGCAGTACTTC
TRBJ2-7,-,TRBV30,-,CAWSVLEGPYEQYF,TGTGCCTGGAGTGTACTAGAGGGGCCCTACGAGCAGTACTTC
TRBJ1-1,few,TRBV27,-,CASSDGETLQRAEAFF,TGTGCCAGCAGCGACGGCGAGACCCTCCAAAGGGCTGAAGCTTTCTTT
TRBJ1-5,-,TRBV4-1,TRBD1,CASSQPGQGPNQPQHF,TGCGCCAGCAGCCAACCGGGACAGGGGCCTAATCAGCCCCAGCATTTT
TRBJ2-7,-,TRBV7-9,TRBD2,CASSLVRGSSYEQYF,TGTGCCAGCAGCTTAGTTCGCGGGAGTTCCTACGAGCAGTACTTC
TRBJ2-7,-,TRBV6-4,-,CASSPGANNEQYF,TGTGCCAGCAGCCCCGGGGCCAACAACGAGCAGTACTTC
TRBJ2-2,-,TRBV30,TRBD1,CAWSVSITGESGELFF,TGTGCCTGGAGTGTGAGCATCACAGGGGAATCCGGGGAGCTGTTTTTT
TRBJ2-3,-,TRBV29-1,-,CSVEGGKGGFTDTQYF,TGCAGCGTTGAAGGCGGAAAGGGTGGATTCACAGATACGCAGTATTTT
TRBJ2-7,-,TRBV6-5,-,CASLGRSSYEQYF,TGTGCCAGCCTGGGCAGATCTTCCTACGAGCAGTACTTC
TRBJ1-2,-,TRBV5-6,-,CASSLTASNYGYTF,TGTGCCAGCAGCTTGACAGCCTCTAACTATGGCTACACCTTC
TRBJ2-1,-,TRBV19,-,CASSIDKYNEQFF,TGTGCCAGTAGTATAGACAAGTACAATGAGCAGTTCTTC
TRBJ1-4,-,TRBV9,TRBD1,CASSLRGQGDEKLFF,TGTGCCAGCAGCTTACGGGGACAGGGGGATGAAAAACTGTTTTTT
TRBJ2-5,once,TRBV27,-,CASSLVWGGEKETQYF,TGTGCCAGCAGTTTGGTGTGGGGGGGCGAGAAAGAGACCCAGTACTTC
TRBJ2-7,-,TRBV7-9,TRBD1,CASSHRDRDSYEQYF,TGTGCCAGCAGCCACCGGGACAGGGACTCCTACGAGCAGTACTTC
TRBJ2-5,-,TRBV6-5,-,CASSQGQETQYF,TGTGCCAGCAGTCAGGGGCAAGAGACCCAGTACTTC
TRBJ2-1,-,TRBV7-2,-,CASSFRGEQFF,TGTGCCAGCAGCTTTAGGGGTGAGCAGTTCTTC
TRBJ2-7,-,TRBV4-1,-,CASSHQADGGYEQYF,TGCGCCAGCAGCCACCAGGCTGATGGGGGCTACGAGCAGTACTTC
TRBJ2-2,-,TRBV7-2,TRBD2,CASSFGRGTGELFF,TGTGCCAGCAGCTTCGGGAGGGGCACCGGGGAGCTGTTTTTT
TRBJ2-7,few,TRBV29-1,TRBD2,CSVVPSGSVSYEQYF,TGCAGCGTTGTCCCTAGCGGGAGTGTATCCTACGAGCAGTACTTC
TRBJ2-2,-,TRBV29-1,-,CSVGGNTGELFF,TGCAGCGTTGGGGGAAACACCGGGGAGCTGTTTTTT
TRBJ2-7,-,TRBV25-1,-,CASRGGDEQYF,TGTGCCAGCAGAGGAGGAGACGAGCAGTACTTC
TRBJ1-2,-,TRBV7-9,-,CASSLLSGWDGYTF,TGTGCCAGCAGCTTACTATCGGGGTGGGACGGCTACACCTTC
TRBJ2-7,-,TRBV5-4,TRBD1,CASSLSGTGSSYEQYF,TGTGCCAGCAGCTTGTCTGGGACAGGGAGCTCCTACGAGCAGTACTTC
TRBJ1-1,-,TRBV30,-,CAHDLADRAFF,TGTGCACACGACCTAGCGGATAGAGCTTTCTTT
TRBJ2-7,-,TRBV29-1,-,CSAANRDKTYEQYF,TGCAGCGCCGCGAACCGGGACAAAACCTACGAGCAGTACTTC
TRBJ2-7,-,TRBV7-9,-,CASSYGQSEQYF,TGTGCCAGCAGCTACGGACAATCCGAGCAGTACTTC
TRBJ2-2,few,TRBV2,TRBD1,CASILTGQGGPKIGELFF,TGTGCCAGCATTCTGACTGGACAGGGAGGACCAAAGATCGGGGAGCTGTTTTTT
TRBJ2-7,-,TRBV29-1,-,CSVEDPYEQYF,TGCAGCGTTGAAGACCCCTACGAGCAGTACTTC
TRBJ2-7,-,TRBV7-6,-,CASSATREGEQYF,TGTGCCAGCAGCGCCACACGAGAGGGTGAACAGTACTTC
TRBJ2-3,-,TRBV9,-,CASSVAMAGAYTDTQYF,TGTGCCAGCAGCGTAGCTATGGCGGGCGCCTACACAGATACGCAGTATTTT
TRBJ1-2,-,TRBV5-6,-,CASSAMTGDYGYTF,TGTGCCAGCAGCGCTATGACAGGTGATTATGGCTACACCTTC
TRBJ2-1,-,TRBV21-1,-,CASRPTDRGTRRNEQFF,TGTGCCAGCAGGCCAACTGACCGGGGAACAAGGAGGAATGAGCAGTTCTTC
TRBJ2-2,-,TRBV7-9,-,CASSQYETGELFF,TGTGCCAGCAGCCAATATGAGACCGGGGAGCTGTTTTTT
TRBJ2-1,few,TRBV29-1,-,CSVFPLFLKPGSEQFF,TGCAGCGTCTTCCCCCTGTTCTTGAAGCCCGGGAGTGAGCAGTTCTTC
TRBJ1-2,-,TRBV6-6,TRBD1,CASSRTGGDGYTF,TGTGCCAGCAGTCGGACAGGGGGTGACGGCTACACCTTC
TRBJ2-7,-,TRBV7-6,-,CASSPGPGEQYF,TGTGCCAGCAGCCCCGGGCCTGGCGAGCAGTACTTC
TRBJ2-2,-,TRBV29-1,TRBD1,CSVETMDRGDTGELFF,TGCAGCGTCGAAACGATGGACAGGGGAGACACCGGGGAGCTGTTTTTT
TRBJ1-5,-,TRBV29-1,TRBD1,CSVVAQGVDQPQHF,TGCAGCGTCGTGGCACAGGGGGTTGATCAGCCCCAGCATTTT
TRBJ2-1,-,TRBV29-1,TRBD2,CSVEIAGSSYNEQFF,TGCAGCGTTGAGATAGCGGGGAGTTCCTACAATGAGCAGTTCTTC
TRBJ2-1,-,TRBV5-1,-,CASSLRSNNEQFF,TGCGCCAGCAGCTTGAGGAGCAACAATGAGCAGTTCTTC
TRBJ1-1,-,TRBV19,-,CASSISSRVYEAFF,TGTGCCAGTAGTATATCCTCCAGAGTTTATGAAGCTTTCTTT
TRBJ2-1,-,TRBV2,TRBD2,CASSEAGLASSYNEQFF,TGTGCCAGCAGTGAAGCGGGACTAGCGAGCTCCTACAATGAGCAGTTCTTC
TRBJ2-2,-,TRBV7-3,-,CASSLLDLPGELFF,TGTGCCAGCAGCCTCTTGGACTTGCCCGGGGAGCTGTTTTTT
TRBJ2-1,-,TRBV7-6,TRBD2,CASSSLAGGNFSYNEQFF,TGTGCCAGCAGCTCCCTAGCGGGGGGAAACTTTTCCTACAATGAGCAGTTCTTC
TRBJ2-2,-,TRBV9,TRBD1,CASRPTGGTGELFF,TGTGCCAGCAGACCGACAGGGGGCACCGGGGAGCTGTTTTTT
TRBJ1-2,-,TRBV29-1,TRBD1,CSVETGGEVGYTF,TGCAGCGTTGAGACAGGGGGTGAGGTTGGCTACACCTTC
TRBJ2-5,few,TRBV29-1,TRBD1,CSVEGQGEQETQYF,TGCAGCGTCGAGGGACAGGGGGAACAAGAGACCCAGTACTTC
TRBJ2-1,-,TRBV29-1,TRBD2,CSGSGSYYNEQFF,TGCAGCGGTAGCGGGAGTTACTACAATGAGCAGTTCTTC
TRBJ2-3,-,TRBV2,TRBD2,CASSGLAGRTDTQYF,TGTGCCAGCAGTGGACTAGCGGGGCGCACAGATACGCAGTATTTT
TRBJ2-3,few,TRBV7-9,-,CASSLEIAGQYF,TGTGCCAGCAGCTTAGAGATCGCTGGGCAGTATTTT
TRBJ2-3,-,TRBV5-1,TRBD1,CASSPQRTGQNTDTQYF,TGCGCCAGCAGCCCCCAAAGGACAGGGCAGAACACAGATACGCAGTATTTT
TRBJ2-2,once,TRBV7-2,-,CASSLYGTGELFF,TGTGCCAGCAGCTTATATGGCACCGGGGAGCTGTTTTTT
TRBJ2-1,once,TRBV4-1,-,CASSQWGLGDEQFF,TGCGCCAGCAGCCAGTGGGGGCTAGGGGACGAGCAGTTCTTC
TRBJ2-7,-,TRBV5-4,-,CASSFWDIRHEEQYF,TGTGCCAGCAGCTTCTGGGACATTCGGCACGAAGAGCAGTACTTC
TRBJ2-2,-,TRBV29-1,-,CSVRTANTGELFF,TGCAGCGTCCGTACAGCGAACACCGGGGAGCTGTTTTTT
TRBJ2-3,-,TRBV7-8,-,CASSLMGAGADTQYF,TGTGCCAGCAGCTTAATGGGGGCCGGGGCAGATACGCAGTATTTT
TRBJ2-5,-,TRBV5-6,TRBD1,CASDPRQGMIETQYF,TGTGCCAGCGATCCCCGACAGGGGATGATAGAGACCCAGTACTTC
TRBJ1-5,-,TRBV5-1,-,CASSLIPGSNQPQHF,TGCGCCAGCAGCTTGATTCCGGGGAGCAATCAGCCCCAGCATTTT
TRBJ2-7,-,TRBV12-5,-,CASAAYLGHLYEQYF,TGTGCTAGTGCGGCTTATTTGGGACATCTATACGAGCAGTACTTC